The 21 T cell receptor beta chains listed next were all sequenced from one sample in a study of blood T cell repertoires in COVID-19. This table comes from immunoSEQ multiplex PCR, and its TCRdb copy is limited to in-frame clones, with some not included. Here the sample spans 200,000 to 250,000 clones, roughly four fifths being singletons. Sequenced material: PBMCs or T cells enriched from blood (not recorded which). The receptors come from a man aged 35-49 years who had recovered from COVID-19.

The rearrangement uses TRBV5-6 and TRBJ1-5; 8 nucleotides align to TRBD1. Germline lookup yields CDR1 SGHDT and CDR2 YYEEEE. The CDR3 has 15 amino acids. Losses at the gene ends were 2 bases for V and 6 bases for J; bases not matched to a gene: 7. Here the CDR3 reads CASSFGTGDIQPQHF. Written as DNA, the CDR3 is TGTGCCAGCAGCTTCGGGACAGGTGATATTCAGCCCCAGCATTTT.

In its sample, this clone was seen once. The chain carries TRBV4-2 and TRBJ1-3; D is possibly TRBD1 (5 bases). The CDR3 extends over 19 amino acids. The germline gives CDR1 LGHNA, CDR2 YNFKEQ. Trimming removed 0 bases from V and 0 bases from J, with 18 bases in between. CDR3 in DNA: TGTGCCAGCAGCCAAGAGTTTCGGTCCAGGGCGAACTCTGGAAACACCATATATTTT. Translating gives CASSQEFRSRANSGNTIYF.

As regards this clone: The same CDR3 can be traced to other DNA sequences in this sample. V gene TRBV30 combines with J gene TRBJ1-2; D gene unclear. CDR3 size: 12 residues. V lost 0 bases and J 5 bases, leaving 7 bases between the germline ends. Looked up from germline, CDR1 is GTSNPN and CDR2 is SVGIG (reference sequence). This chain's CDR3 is CAWSVSGYGYTF. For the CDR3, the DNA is TGTGCCTGGAGTGTATCGGGTTATGGCTACACCTTC.

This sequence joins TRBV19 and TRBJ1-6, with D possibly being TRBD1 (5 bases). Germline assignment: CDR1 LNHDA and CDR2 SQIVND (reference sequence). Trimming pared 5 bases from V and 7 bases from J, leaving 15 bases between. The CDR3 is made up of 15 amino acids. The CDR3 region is CASSSQIQGNSPLHF. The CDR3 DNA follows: TGTGCCAGTAGTTCCCAAATTCAGGGCAATTCACCCCTCCACTTT.

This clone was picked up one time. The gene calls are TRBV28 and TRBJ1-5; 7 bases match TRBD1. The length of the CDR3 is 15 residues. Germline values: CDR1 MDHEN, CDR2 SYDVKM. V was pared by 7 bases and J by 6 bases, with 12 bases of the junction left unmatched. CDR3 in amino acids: CASTSRGILSQPQHF. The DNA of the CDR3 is TGTGCCAGCACTTCCAGGGGGATCCTAAGTCAGCCCCAGCATTTT.

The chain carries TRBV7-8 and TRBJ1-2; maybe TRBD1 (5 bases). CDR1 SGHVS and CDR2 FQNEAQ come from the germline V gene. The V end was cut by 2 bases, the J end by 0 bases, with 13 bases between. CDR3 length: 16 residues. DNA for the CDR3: TGTGCCAGCAGCTTAAAGGAAGGGACTGCTAACTATGGCTACACCTTC. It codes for CASSLKEGTANYGYTF.

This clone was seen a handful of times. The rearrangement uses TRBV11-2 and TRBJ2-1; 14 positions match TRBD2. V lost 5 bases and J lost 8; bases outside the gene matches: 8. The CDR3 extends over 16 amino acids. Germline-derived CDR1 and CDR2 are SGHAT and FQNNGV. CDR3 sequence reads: CASSLHPGLAGDEQFF. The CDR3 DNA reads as TGTGCCAGCAGCCTTCACCCGGGACTAGCGGGAGATGAGCAGTTCTTC.

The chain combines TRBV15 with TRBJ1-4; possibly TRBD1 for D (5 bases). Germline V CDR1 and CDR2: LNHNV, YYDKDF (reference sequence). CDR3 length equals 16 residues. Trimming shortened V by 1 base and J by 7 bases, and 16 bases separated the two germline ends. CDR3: CATSRGGGKGPEKLFF. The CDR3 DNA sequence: TGTGCCACCAGCAGAGGCGGGGGGAAGGGCCCTGAAAAACTGTTTTTT.

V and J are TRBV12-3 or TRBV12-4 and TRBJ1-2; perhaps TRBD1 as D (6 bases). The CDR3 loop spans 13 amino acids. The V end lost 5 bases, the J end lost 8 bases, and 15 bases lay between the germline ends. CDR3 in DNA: TGTGCCAGCAGTCAAAACGGGGGGCAAGGCTACACCTTC. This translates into CASSQNGGQGYTF.

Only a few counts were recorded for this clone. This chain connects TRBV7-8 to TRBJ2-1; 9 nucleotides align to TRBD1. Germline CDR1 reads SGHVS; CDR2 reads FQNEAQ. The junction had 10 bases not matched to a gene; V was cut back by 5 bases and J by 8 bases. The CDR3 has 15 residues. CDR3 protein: CASSQNRGPSDEQFF. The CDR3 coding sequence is TGTGCCAGCAGCCAGAACAGGGGGCCCTCGGATGAGCAGTTCTTC.

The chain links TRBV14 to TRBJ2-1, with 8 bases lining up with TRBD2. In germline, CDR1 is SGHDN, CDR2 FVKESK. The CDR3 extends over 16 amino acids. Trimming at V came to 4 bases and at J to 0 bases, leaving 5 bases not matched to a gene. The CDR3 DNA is TGTGCCAGCAGCCCTCCGGGGGGGGCCTCCTACAATGAGCAGTTCTTC. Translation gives CASSPPGGASYNEQFF.

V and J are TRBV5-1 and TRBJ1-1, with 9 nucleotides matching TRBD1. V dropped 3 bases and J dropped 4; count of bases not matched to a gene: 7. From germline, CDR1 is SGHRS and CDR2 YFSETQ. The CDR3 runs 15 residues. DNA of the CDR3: TGCGCCAGCAGCTGGGGGGACAGGGCGCTCACTGAAGCTTTCTTT. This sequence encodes CASSWGDRALTEAFF.

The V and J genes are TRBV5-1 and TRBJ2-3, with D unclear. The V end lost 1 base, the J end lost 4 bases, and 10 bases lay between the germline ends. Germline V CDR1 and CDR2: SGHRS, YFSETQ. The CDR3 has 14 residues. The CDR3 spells CASSLNRLPDTQYF. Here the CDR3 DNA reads TGCGCCAGCAGCTTGAACCGCCTACCAGATACGCAGTATTTT.

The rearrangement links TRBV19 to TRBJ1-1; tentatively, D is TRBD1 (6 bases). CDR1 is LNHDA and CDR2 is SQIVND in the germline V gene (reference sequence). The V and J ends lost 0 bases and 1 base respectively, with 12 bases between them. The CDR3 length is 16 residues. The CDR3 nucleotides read TGTGCCAGTAGTATAGATCAGGCCAGGGGGAACACTGAAGCTTTCTTT. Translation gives CASSIDQARGNTEAFF.

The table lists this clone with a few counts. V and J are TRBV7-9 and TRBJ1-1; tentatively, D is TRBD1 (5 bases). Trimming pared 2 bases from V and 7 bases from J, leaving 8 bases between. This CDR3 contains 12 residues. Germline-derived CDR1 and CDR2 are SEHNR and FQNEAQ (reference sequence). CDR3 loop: CASSLSQGEAFF. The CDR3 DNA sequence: TGTGCCAGCAGCTTATCTCAGGGTGAAGCTTTCTTT.

The CDR3 nucleotides read TGTGCCAGCAGCCCCCAATTTCAGTCTTTTAATTCACCCCTCCACTTT. Protein product: CASSPQFQSFNSPLHF. The chain carries TRBV5-5 and TRBJ1-6, with D unclear. Deletions cut 4 bases from V and 6 bases from J, with 17 bases between. Germline V gives CDR1 SGHKS, CDR2 YYEKEE (reference sequence). The CDR3 is 16 amino acids.

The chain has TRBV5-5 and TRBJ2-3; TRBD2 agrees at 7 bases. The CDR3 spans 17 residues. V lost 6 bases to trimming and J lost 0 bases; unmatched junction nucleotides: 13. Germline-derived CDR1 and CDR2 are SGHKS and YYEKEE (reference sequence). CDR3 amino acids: CASTSGGPSASTDTQYF. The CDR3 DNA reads TGTGCCAGCACCTCGGGAGGTCCTAGCGCTAGCACAGATACGCAGTATTTT. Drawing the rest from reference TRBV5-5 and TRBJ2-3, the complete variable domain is DAGVTQSPTHLIKTRGQQVTLRCSPISGHKSVSWYQQVLGQGPQFIFQYYEKEERGRGNFPDRFSARQFPNYSSELNVNALLLGDSALYLCASTSGGPSASTDTQYFGPGTRLTVL.

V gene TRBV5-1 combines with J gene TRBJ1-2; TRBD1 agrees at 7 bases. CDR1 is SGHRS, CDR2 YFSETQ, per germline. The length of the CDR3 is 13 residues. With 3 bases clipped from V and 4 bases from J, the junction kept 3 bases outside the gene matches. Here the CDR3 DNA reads TGCGCCAGCAGCTCGACAGGGCTCTATGGCTACACCTTC. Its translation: CASSSTGLYGYTF. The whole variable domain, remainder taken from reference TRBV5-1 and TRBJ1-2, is KAGVTQTPRYLIKTRGQQVTLSCSPISGHRSVSWYQQTPGQGLQFLFEYFSETQRNKGNFPGRFSGRQFSNSRSEMNVSTLELGDSALYLCASSSTGLYGYTFGSGTRLTVV.

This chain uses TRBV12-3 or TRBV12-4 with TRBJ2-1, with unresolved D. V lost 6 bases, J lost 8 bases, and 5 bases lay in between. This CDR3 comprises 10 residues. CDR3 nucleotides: TGTGCCAGCAGAGGAGATGAGCAGTTCTTC. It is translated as CASRGDEQFF.

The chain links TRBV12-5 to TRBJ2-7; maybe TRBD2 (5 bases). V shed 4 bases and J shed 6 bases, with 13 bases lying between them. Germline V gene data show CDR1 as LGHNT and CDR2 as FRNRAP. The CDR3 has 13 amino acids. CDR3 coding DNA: TGTGCTAGTGGTTACGCCCCTGGGAGCGAGCAGTACTTC. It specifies CASGYAPGSEQYF.

CDR3 coding DNA: TGTGCCAGTAGTATTGTCAAAAATAGCAATCAGCCCCAGCATTTT. This codes for CASSIVKNSNQPQHF. The chain employs TRBV19 and TRBJ1-5; D gene uncertain. V lost 3 bases, J lost 0 bases, and 9 bases lay in between. CDR1 and CDR2 from the germline V gene are LNHDA and SQIVND (reference sequence). CDR3 length: 15 amino acids.